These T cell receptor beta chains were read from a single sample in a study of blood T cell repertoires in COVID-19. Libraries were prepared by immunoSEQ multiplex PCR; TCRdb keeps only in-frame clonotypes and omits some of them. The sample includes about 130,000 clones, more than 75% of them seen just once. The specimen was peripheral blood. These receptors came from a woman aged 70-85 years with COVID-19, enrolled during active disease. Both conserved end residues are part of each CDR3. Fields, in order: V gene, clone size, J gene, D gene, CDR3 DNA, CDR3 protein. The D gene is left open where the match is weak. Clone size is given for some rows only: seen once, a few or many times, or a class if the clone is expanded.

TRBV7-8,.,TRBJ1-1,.,TGTGCCAGCAGCTTTCGGGCTTTCTTT,CASSFRAFF
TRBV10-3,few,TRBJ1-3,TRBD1,TGTGCCATCACCCCTCTAGAGGGGACAGGGGGCGCGATATCTGGAAACACCATATATTTT,CAITPLEGTGGAISGNTIYF
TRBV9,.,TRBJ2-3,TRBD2,TGTGCCAGCAGCCCGACTAGCCTCGCGGATACGCAGTATTTT,CASSPTSLADTQYF
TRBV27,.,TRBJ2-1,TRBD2,TGTGCCAGCAGTTCTAGGAGGGCGGGGGGCTCCTACAATGAGCAGTTCTTC,CASSSRRAGGSYNEQFF
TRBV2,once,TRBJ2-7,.,TGTGCCAGCAGTCGTCAAGCCGAGCAGTACTTC,CASSRQAEQYF
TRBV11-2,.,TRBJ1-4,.,TGTGCCAGCAGCTTAGGTGGGGGCGGATGGGAAAAACTGTTTTTT,CASSLGGGGWEKLFF
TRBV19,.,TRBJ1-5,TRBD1,TGTGCCAGTAGTATGGGGACAGGGTCCGGTCAGCCCCAGCATTTT,CASSMGTGSGQPQHF
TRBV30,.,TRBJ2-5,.,TGTGCCTGGAGTGTATGGGGGAGGGAGACCCAGTACTTC,CAWSVWGRETQYF
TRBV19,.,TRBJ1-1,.,TGTGCCACCAACCCCAGGGGAAACACTGAAGCTTTCTTT,CATNPRGNTEAFF
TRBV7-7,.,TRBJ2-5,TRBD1,TGTGCCAGCAGCTTAATGGGGGACAGCTTAGAGACCCAGTACTTC,CASSLMGDSLETQYF
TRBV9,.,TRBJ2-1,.,TGTGCCAGCAGCGTAGATGGGACTGCAAATGAGCAGTTCTTC,CASSVDGTANEQFF
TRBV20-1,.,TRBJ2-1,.,TGCAGTGCTAGCGGGGGACCCCTTCGGTTCTTC,CSASGGPLRFF
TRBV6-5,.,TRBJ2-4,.,TGTGCCAGCAGCGAGTCCGACAGCTCCAAAAACATTCAGTACTTC,CASSESDSSKNIQYF
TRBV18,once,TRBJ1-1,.,TGTGCCAGCTCACCACACGGTCACGGGAACACTGAAGCTTTCTTT,CASSPHGHGNTEAFF
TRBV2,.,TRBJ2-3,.,TGTGCCACCCGACAGGAGAGGGATACGCAGTATTTT,CATRQERDTQYF
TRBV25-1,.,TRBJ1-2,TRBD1,TGTGCCAGCAGTGCCAGGGACAGGGGGCAGTGGGGCTACACCTTC,CASSARDRGQWGYTF
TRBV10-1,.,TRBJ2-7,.,TGCGCCAGCAGTGAGTCTCCAGGGGAAGAGCAGTACTTC,CASSESPGEEQYF
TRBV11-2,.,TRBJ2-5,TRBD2,TGTGCCAGCAGCCTCCGGGGGGACCAAGAGACCCAGTACTTC,CASSLRGDQETQYF
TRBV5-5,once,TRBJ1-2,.,TGTGCCAGCAGCTTGTTTGGGCAGATAAACTATGGCTACACCTTC,CASSLFGQINYGYTF
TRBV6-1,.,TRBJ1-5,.,TGTGCCAGCAGTGAACACACAGGTTCCCATCAGCCCCAGCATTTT,CASSEHTGSHQPQHF
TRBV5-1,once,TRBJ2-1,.,TGCGCCAGCAGCTTGGTTAGGGCAGGGCTGACCCAGGTCAATGAGCAGTTCTTC,CASSLVRAGLTQVNEQFF
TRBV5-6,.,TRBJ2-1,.,TGTGCCAGCAGCTTGGCTAGTTATGAGCAGTTCTTC,CASSLASYEQFF
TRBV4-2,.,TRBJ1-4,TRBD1,TGTGCCAGCAGCCAGGCAGCGGGACAGGGGAGTGAAAAACTGTTTTTT,CASSQAAGQGSEKLFF
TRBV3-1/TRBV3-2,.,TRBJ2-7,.,TGTGCCAGCAGCCAAGATGCTAGTATGACGTACGAGCAGTACTTC,CASSQDASMTYEQYF
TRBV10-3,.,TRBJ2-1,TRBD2,TGTGCCATCAGCCCACCCAGCGCGGGGGGCTCCTACAATGAGCAGTTCTTC,CAISPPSAGGSYNEQFF
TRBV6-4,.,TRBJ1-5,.,TGTGCCGGGGGCGTTGGCAATCAGCCCCAGCATTTT,CAGGVGNQPQHF
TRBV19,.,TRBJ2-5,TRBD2,TGTGCCACTAAGAAACTAGAGCGGGGGGATCAAGAGACCCAGTACTTC,CATKKLERGDQETQYF
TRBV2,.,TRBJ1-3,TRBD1,TGTGCCAGCAGGCCGGGACAGGGGGTTCCTGGAAACACCATATATTTT,CASRPGQGVPGNTIYF
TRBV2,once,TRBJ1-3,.,TGTGCCAGCAGTACCACGGCAGGGAAAAACACCATATATTTT,CASSTTAGKNTIYF
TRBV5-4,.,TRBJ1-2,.,TGTGCCAGCAGCTTGGTACGGCTAGGGGATCTATACTTC,CASSLVRLGDLYF
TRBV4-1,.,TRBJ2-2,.,TGCGCCAGCAGCGTAGGAAGGGGAGGCACCGGGGAGCTGTTTTTT,CASSVGRGGTGELFF
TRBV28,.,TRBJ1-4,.,TGTGCCAGCAGTTTAGTGGGGGGGCATGAAAAACTGTTTTTT,CASSLVGGHEKLFF
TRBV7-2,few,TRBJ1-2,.,TGTGCCAGCAGCTTAGGGAGGGCCGGTGGCTACACCTTC,CASSLGRAGGYTF
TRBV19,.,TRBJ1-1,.,TGTGCCAGTAGTATCGTCCAGGGCCGCGGTAATACTGAAGCTTTCTTT,CASSIVQGRGNTEAFF
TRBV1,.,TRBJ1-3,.,TGCACCAGCAATTCACACAGCTCTGGAAACACCATATATTTT,CTSNSHSSGNTIYF
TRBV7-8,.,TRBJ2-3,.,TGTGCCAGCAGCCCCCCCCGTTCAGGGGAAACAGATACGCAGTATTTT,CASSPPRSGETDTQYF
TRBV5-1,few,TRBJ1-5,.,TGCGCCAGCAGCTTGACACAGGGTGATCAGCCCCAGCATTTT,CASSLTQGDQPQHF
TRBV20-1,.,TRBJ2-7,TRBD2,TGCAGTGCTAGTCGTGTTTTCGGCGGGGGGGTACTGCACGAGCAGTACTTC,CSASRVFGGGVLHEQYF
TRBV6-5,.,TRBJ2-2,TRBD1,TGTGCCAGCAGCCGGGACAGGGTCGGCGGGGAGCTGTTTTTT,CASSRDRVGGELFF
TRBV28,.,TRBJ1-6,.,TGTGCCAGCAGTTACAACCGTAATGCCGGCAGGGCCATTTATTCACCCCTCCACTTT,CASSYNRNAGRAIYSPLHF
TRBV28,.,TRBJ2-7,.,TGTGCCAGCAGCTCCCTGGGGGCAGGGGTGTACTTC,CASSSLGAGVYF
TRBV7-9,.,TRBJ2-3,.,TGTGCCAGCAGCTTAGAAGGGGGTAGCACAGATACGCAGTATTTT,CASSLEGGSTDTQYF
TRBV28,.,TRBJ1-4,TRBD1,TGTGCCAGCAGCCAGGGACAGAATAATGAAAAACTGTTTTTT,CASSQGQNNEKLFF
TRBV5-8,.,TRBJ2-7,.,TGTGCCAGCAGCTTGGATGGCAGGGTGGCCGAGCAGTACTTC,CASSLDGRVAEQYF
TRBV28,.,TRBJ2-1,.,TGTGCCAGCAGTGGGGGGGCGTTTTCCTACAATGAGCAGTTCTTC,CASSGGAFSYNEQFF
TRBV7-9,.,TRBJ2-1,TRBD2,TGTGCCAGCAGCCCACGGGAGACTAGCGGGAACAATGAGCAGTTCTTC,CASSPRETSGNNEQFF
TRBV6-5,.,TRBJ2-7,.,TGTGCCAGCAGGGTTCTCAGTCAGTACGAGCAGTACTTC,CASRVLSQYEQYF
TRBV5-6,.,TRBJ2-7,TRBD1,TGTGCCAGCAGCTGGGGGGACAGGGGAATTAGCTCCTACGAGCAGTACTTC,CASSWGDRGISSYEQYF
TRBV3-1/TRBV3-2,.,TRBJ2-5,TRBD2,TGTGCCAGCAGCCAAGAGGGACTAGCGGGGAGAGAGACCCAGTACTTC,CASSQEGLAGRETQYF